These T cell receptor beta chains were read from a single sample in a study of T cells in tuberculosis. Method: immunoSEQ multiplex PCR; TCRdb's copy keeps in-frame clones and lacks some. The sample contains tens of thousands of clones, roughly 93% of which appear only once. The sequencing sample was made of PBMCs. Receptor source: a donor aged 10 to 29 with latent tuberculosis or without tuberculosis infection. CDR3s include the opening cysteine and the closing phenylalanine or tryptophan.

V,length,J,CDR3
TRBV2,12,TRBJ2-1,CASKKEHNEQFF
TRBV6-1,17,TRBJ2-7,CASSEMGGRAWFSEQYF
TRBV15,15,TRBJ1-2,CATSRDHQVNYGYTF
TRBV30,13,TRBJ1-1,CAWIVRGLGEAFF
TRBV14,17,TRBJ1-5,CASSPGEGDLSNQPQHF
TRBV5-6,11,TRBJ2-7,CASSLAKEQYF
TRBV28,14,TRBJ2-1,CASHSGTSYNEQFF
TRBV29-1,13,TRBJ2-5,CSVDERGQETQYF
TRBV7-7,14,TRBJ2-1,CASSRRGRQNEQFF
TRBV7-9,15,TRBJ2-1,CASSVTTSSSHEQFF
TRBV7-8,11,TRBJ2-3,CASSLDRKKYF
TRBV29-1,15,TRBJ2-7,CSVEVPGQGADEQYF
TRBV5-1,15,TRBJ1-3,CASSSEAGSGNTIYF
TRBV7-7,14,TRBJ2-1,CASSSSGLQSEQFF
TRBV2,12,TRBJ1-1,CASTAGAIEAFF
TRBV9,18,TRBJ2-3,CASSSRGGLALGTDTQYF
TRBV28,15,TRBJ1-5,CASSIYRGGGQPQHF
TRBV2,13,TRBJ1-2,CASTPGTGGGYTF
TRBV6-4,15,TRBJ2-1,CASSDSSGGANEQFF
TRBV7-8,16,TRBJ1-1,CASSPMLGGVNTEAFF
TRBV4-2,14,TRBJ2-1,CASSPSFVANEQFF
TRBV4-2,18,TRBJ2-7,CASSPTKSSSGGSDEQYF
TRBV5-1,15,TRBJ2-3,CASSSLDYLRGTQYF
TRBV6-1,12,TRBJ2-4,CASSEGGGIQYF
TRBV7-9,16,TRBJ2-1,CASSPSLRTGRNEQFF
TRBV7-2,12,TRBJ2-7,CASSYIGYEQYF
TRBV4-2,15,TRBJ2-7,CASSQGETSSYEQYF
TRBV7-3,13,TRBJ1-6,CASSLRGQGPLHF
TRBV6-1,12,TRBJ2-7,CASSRLSYEQYF
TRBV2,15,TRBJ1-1,CASILYPRGRPEAFF
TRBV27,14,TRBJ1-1,CASSLGQANTEAFF
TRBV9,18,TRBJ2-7,CASSVAPVRHLSSYEQYF
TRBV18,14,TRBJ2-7,CASSPRGSSYEQYF
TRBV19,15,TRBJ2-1,CASIGTGGSYNEQFF
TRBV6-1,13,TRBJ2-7,CASSDVGTYEQYF
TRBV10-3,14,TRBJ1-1,CAISENIPNTEAFF
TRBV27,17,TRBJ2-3,CASSLYWRAGVSDTQYF
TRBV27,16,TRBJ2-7,CASSLSPQQGAYEQYF
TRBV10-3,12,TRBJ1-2,CAIRTNNYGYTF
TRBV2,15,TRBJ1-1,CASSEDRTGATEAFF
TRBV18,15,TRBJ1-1,CASSPRGPENTEAFF
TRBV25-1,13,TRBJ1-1,CASTVGSGTEAFF
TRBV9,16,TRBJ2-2,CASSVGWGPYTGELFF
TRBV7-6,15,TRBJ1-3,CASSLDRGSGNTIYF